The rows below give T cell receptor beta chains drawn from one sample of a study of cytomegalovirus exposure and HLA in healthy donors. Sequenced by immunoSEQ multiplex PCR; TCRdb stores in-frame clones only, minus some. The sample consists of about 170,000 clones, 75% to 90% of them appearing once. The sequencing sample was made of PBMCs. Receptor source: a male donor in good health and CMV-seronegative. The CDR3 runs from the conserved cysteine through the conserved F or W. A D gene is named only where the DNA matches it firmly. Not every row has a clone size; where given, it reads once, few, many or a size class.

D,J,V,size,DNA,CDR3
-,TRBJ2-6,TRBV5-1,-,TGCGCCAGCAGCTTGGGGCCGCCTTCTGGGGCCAACGTCCTGACTTTC,CASSLGPPSGANVLTF
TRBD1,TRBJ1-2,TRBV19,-,TGTGCCAGTAGTATCCACAGGGGAGGCTATGGCTACACCTTC,CASSIHRGGYGYTF
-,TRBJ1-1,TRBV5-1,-,TGCGCCAGCAGCTTTGGGGCAGGGAACACTGAAGCTTTCTTT,CASSFGAGNTEAFF
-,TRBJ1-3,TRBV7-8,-,TGTGCCAGCAGCTTAGACGGGGACTCTGGAAACACCATATATTTT,CASSLDGDSGNTIYF
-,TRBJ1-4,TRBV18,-,TGTGCCAGCTCACTTAACGCCCGGAATGAAAAACTGTTTTTT,CASSLNARNEKLFF
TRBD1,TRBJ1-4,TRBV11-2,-,TGTGCCAGCAGGCCAGGACAGGGGGCTGGAGATGAAAAACTGTTTTTT,CASRPGQGAGDEKLFF
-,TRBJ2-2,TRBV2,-,TGTGCCAGCCGCAGGGAGGCAGGGGAGCTGTTTTTT,CASRREAGELFF
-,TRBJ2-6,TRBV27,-,TGTGCCAGCAGATCAGGGGTCAGCTCTGGGGCCAACGTCCTGACTTTC,CASRSGVSSGANVLTF
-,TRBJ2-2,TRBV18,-,TGTGCCAGCTCACCTCGTCGCGCTCAGGGGAACACCGGGGAGCTGTTTTTT,CASSPRRAQGNTGELFF
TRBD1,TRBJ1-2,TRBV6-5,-,TGTGCCAGCAGTCAACAGGGGAACTATGGCTACACCTTC,CASSQQGNYGYTF
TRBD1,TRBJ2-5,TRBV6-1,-,TGTGCCTCACAGGGGAACTACCTCCAAGAGACCCAGTACTTC,CASQGNYLQETQYF
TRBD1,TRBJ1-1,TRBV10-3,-,TGTGCCATCACTACAGGGGCTGAAGCTTTCTTT,CAITTGAEAFF
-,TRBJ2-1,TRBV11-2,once,TGTGCCAGCAGCTTAGGAAGCGGTTCCTACAATGAGCAGTTCTTC,CASSLGSGSYNEQFF
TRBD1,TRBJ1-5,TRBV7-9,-,TGTGCCAGCAGCTTGGGGGACAGTAATCAGCCCCAGCATTTT,CASSLGDSNQPQHF
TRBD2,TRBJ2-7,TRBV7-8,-,TGTGCCAGCAGTCAAGAGGTAGCGGGGTTTGCCGAGCAGTACTTC,CASSQEVAGFAEQYF
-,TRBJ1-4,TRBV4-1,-,TGCGCCAGCAGCCAAGGGGTCAGTAGCAATGAAAAACTGTTTTTT,CASSQGVSSNEKLFF
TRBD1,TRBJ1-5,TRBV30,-,TGTGCCTGGAGTGGGGGACAGAGTAGCAATCAGCCCCAGCATTTT,CAWSGGQSSNQPQHF
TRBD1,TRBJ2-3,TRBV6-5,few,TGTGCCAGCAGTTACAGACAGGGGCAGCTTACAGATACGCAGTATTTT,CASSYRQGQLTDTQYF
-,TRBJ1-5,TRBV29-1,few,TGCAGCGTTGGCGAGTCGGCAGGGTCGAATCAGCCCCAGCATTTT,CSVGESAGSNQPQHF
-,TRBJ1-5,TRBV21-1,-,TGTGCCAGCAGCAAAGGAGGGCAGCAGAATCAGCCCCAGCATTTT,CASSKGGQQNQPQHF
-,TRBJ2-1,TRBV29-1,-,TGCAGCGTTGAAGTCAGGTTAAATGAGCAGTTCTTC,CSVEVRLNEQFF
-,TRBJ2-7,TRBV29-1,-,TGCAGCGTCTCTTCCTCCTACGAGCAGTACTTC,CSVSSSYEQYF
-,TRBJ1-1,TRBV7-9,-,TGTGCCAGCAGCTACAGAAACACTGAAGCTTTCTTT,CASSYRNTEAFF
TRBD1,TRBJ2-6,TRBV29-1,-,TGCAGCGTGGCCCGCCTCCAGGGGGCCGGGGCCAACGTCCTGACTTTC,CSVARLQGAGANVLTF
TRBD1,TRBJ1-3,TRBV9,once,TGTGCCAGCAGCGTACACAGGGGCTCTGGAAACACCATATATTTT,CASSVHRGSGNTIYF
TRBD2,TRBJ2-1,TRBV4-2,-,TGTGCCAGCAGCCACTCACTAGCGGGGGCTGGCAATGAGCAGTTCTTC,CASSHSLAGAGNEQFF
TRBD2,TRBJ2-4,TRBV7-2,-,TGTGCCAGCAGCTTCGGGACTAGCCGGGCCAAAAACATTCAGTACTTC,CASSFGTSRAKNIQYF
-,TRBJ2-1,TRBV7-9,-,TGTGCCAGCAGCTGGGCTGACTCCTACAATGAGCAGTTCTTC,CASSWADSYNEQFF
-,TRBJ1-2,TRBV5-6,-,TGTGCCAGCAGGGGACTGGGACGGAGGCAAACGGGTGGCTACACCTTC,CASRGLGRRQTGGYTF
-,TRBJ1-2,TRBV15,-,TGTGCCACCAGCAGAGATAGGGCCAGGGGATATGGCTACACCTTC,CATSRDRARGYGYTF
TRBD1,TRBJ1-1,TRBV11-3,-,TGTGCCAGCAGCTTAGATCGGGACAGATCAGAAGCTTTCTTT,CASSLDRDRSEAFF
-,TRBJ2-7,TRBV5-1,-,TGCGCCAGCAGCTTGGGACAGCAACTCGACGAGCAGTACTTC,CASSLGQQLDEQYF
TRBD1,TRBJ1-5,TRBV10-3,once,TGTGCCATCAGCCCCGGGACAGGAATTCAGCCCCAGCATTTT,CAISPGTGIQPQHF
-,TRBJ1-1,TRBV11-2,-,TGTGCCAGCAGCTTAAACTTTCTGAACACTGAAGCTTTCTTT,CASSLNFLNTEAFF
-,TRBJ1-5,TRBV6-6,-,TGTGCCAGCAGTAACAGTGATAGCAATCAGCCCCAGCATTTT,CASSNSDSNQPQHF
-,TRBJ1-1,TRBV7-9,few,TGTGCCAGCAGCCCCGACAGAGCCACTGAAGCTTTCTTT,CASSPDRATEAFF
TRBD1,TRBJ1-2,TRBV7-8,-,TGTGCCAGCAGATCAGACAGGGTCGGCTATGGCTACACCTTC,CASRSDRVGYGYTF
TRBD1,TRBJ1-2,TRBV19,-,TGTGCCAGTAGCCGGGACAGGACTTATGGCTACACCTTC,CASSRDRTYGYTF
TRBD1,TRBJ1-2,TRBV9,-,TGTGCCAGCAACCCGGGACAGCGTAACTATGGCTACACCTTC,CASNPGQRNYGYTF
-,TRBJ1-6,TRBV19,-,TGTGCCAGTAGTATAGGGCAACAGGGTTCACCCCTCCACTTT,CASSIGQQGSPLHF